This TCR beta chain is drawn from a study of a mutant IDH1 vaccine in newly diagnosed glioma. The overall study: Antecedent treatment encompassed radiotherapy, temozolomide, or their combination; the majority received both.

Assay: immunoSEQ multiplex PCR; the TCRdb copy retains only in-frame clones and omits some. The sample holds approximately 57,000 clones, roughly 81% seen once. Details on this clone: Its antigen is currently unknown.

This CDR3 is built from 13 residues. The germline V gene has CDR1 WSHSY and CDR2 SAAADI. Between the trimmed V and J ends, which lost 6 bases and 4 bases, there was a span of 9 bases. Documented time point: week 23, last vaccination. Mutant IDH1 20-mer peptide, at 300 ug, made up each vaccine dose, with topical imiquimod. Material: PBMCs, obtained from a glioma patient whose treatment included an IDH1 peptide vaccine. The chain couples TRBV10-2 to TRBJ1-4; no clear D gene. The receptor was isolated from a middle-aged woman with glioma. Some clones in this sample may be carry-over from other donors' samples. Here the CDR3 DNA reads TGCGCCAGCAGGGGCGGTAATAATGAAAAACTGTTTTTT. Translation gives CASRGGNNEKLFF.